What follows is one TCR beta chain and its context. No cognate antigen has been identified for it. Base qualities are missing; no much larger clone stands one base away. This record belongs to a study of technical replicates of blood from several donors (dated by TCRdb to 2017 to 2019). The library came from the immunoSEQ multiplex PCR assay. In its TCRdb copy, this immuneACCESS table keeps in-frame sequences only and misses some clones. Where compared with another copy, unresolved V genes explain less than half of these, and the others have no known cause. This sample lists 80,000 to 95,000 clones; about 96% were detected once. Of the sample, approximately 0.35% falls within the top ten clones. The CDR3 numbers 14 residues from cysteine through phenylalanine. The retained sequence is limited to the CDR3, 42 bases, with the frame set at the first base. V drops 3 bases and J drops 6 bases, leaving 12 bases in between. The germline V gene gives CDR1 as MGHDK and CDR2 as SYGVNS.

This TCR was recovered from a human donor in good health. Rearrangement joined TRBV25-1 to TRBJ1-5, and TRBD1 may be the D gene, going by 6 matching bases. Sample: T cells isolated from PBMCs. For the CDR3, the sequence is CASSEGGPGQPQHF. The DNA sequence is TGTGCCAGCAGTGAGGGGGGGCCGGGTCAGCCCCAGCATTTT.